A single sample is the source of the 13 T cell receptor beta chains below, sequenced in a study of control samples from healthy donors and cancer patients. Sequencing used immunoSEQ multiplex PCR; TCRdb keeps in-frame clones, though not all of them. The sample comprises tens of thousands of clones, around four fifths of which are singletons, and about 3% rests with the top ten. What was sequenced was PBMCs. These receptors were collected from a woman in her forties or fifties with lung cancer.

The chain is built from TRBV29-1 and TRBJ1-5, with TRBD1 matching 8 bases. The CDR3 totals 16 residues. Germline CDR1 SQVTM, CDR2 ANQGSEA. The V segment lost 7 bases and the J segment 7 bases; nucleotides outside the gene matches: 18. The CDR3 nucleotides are TGCAGCGCCCCCCGGGGCGACAGGGGTGTCCAGCAGCCCCAGCATTTT. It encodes CSAPRGDRGVQQPQHF. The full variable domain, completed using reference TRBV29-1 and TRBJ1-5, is SAVISQKPSRDICQRGTSLTIQCQVDSQVTMMFWYRQQPGQSLTLIATANQGSEATYESGFVIDKFPISRPNLTFSTLTVSNMSPEDSSIYLCSAPRGDRGVQQPQHFGDGTRLSIL.

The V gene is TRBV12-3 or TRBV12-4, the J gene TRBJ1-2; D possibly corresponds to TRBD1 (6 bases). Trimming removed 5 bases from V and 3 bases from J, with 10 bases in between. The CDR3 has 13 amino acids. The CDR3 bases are TGTGCCAGCAGTAACAGGGCGGACTATGGCTACACCTTC. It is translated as CASSNRADYGYTF.

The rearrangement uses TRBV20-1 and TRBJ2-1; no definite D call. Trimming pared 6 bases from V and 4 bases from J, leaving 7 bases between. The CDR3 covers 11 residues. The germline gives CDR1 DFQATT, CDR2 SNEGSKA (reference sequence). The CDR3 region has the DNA TGCAGTGCCGACACTTACAATGAGCAGTTCTTC. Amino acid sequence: CSADTYNEQFF.

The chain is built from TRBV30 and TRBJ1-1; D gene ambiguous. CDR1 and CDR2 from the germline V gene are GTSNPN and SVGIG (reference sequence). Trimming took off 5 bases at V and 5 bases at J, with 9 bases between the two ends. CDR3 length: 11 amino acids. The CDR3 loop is CAWGGRTEAFF. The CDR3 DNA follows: TGTGCCTGGGGAGGGAGGACTGAAGCTTTCTTT.

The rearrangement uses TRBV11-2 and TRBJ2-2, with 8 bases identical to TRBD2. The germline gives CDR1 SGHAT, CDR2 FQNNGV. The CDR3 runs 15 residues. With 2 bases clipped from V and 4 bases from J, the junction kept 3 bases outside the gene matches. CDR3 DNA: TGTGCCAGCAGCTTAATCGGGGGGGGCACCGGGGAGCTGTTTTTT. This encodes CASSLIGGGTGELFF. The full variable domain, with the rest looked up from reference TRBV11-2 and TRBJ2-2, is EAGVAQSPRYKIIEKRQSVAFWCNPISGHATLYWYQQILGQGPKLLIQFQNNGVVDDSQLPKDRFSAERLKGVDSTLKIQPAKLEDSAVYLCASSLIGGGTGELFFGEGSRLTVL.

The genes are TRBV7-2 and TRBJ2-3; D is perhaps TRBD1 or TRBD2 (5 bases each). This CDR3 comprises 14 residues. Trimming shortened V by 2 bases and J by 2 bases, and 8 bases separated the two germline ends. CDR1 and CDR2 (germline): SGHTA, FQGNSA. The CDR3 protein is CASSLQGDTDTQYF. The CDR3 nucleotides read TGTGCCAGCAGCTTACAGGGAGACACAGATACGCAGTATTTT. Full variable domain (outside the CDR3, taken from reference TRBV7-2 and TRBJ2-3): GAGVSQSPSNKVTEKGKDVELRCDPISGHTALYWYRQSLGQGLEFLIYFQGNSAPDKSGLPSDRFSAERTGGSVSTLTIQRTQQEDSAVYLCASSLQGDTDTQYFGPGTRLTVL.

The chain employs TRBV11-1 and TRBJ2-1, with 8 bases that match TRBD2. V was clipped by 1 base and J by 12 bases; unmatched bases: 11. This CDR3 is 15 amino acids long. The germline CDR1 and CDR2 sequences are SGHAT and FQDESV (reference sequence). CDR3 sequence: CASSLGAGASRGQFF. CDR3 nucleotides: TGTGCCAGCAGCTTAGGAGCGGGGGCTTCAAGGGGGCAGTTCTTC.

CDR3 in amino acids: CASSLGQLNEQYF. DNA of the CDR3: TGTGCCAGCAGCTTGGGACAGTTGAACGAGCAGTACTTC. The rearrangement uses TRBV13 and TRBJ2-7; 7 bases agree with TRBD1. This CDR3 has 13 residues. J gave up 5 bases and V 3 bases, and 4 bases lay outside the gene matches. The germline V gene encodes CDR1 PRHDT and CDR2 FYEKMQ (reference sequence). The complete variable domain, with remaining parts taken from reference TRBV13 and TRBJ2-7, reads AAGVIQSPRHLIKEKRETATLKCYPIPRHDTVYWYQQGPGQDPQFLISFYEKMQSDKGSIPDRFSAQQFSDYHSELNMSSLELGDSALYFCASSLGQLNEQYFGPGTRLTVT.

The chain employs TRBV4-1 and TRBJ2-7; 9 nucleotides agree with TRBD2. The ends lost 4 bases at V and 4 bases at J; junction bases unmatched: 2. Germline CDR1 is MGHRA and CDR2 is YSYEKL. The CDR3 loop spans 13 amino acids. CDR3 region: CASSPSGAYEQYF. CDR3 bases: TGCGCCAGCAGCCCTAGCGGGGCATACGAGCAGTACTTC.

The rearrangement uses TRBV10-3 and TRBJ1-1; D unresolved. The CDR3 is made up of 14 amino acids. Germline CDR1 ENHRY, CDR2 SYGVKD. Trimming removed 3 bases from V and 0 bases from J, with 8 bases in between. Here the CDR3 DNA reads TGTGCCATCAGTGAACCCGACCTGAACACTGAAGCTTTCTTT. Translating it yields CAISEPDLNTEAFF.

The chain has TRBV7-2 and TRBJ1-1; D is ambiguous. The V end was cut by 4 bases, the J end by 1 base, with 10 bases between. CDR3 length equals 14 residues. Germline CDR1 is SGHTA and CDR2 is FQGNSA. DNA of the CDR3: TGTGCCAGCAGCTCTTATTCGTGGAACACTGAAGCTTTCTTT. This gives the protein CASSSYSWNTEAFF.

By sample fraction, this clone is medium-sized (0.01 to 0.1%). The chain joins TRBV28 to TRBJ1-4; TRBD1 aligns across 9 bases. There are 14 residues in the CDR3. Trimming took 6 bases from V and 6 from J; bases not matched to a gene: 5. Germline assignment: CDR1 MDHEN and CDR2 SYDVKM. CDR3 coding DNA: TGTGCCAGCAGACCGGGACAGGGTTATGAAAAACTGTTTTTT. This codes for CASRPGQGYEKLFF.

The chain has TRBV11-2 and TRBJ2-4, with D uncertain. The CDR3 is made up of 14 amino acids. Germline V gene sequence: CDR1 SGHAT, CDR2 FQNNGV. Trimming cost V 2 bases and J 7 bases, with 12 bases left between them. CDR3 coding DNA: TGTGCCAGCAGCTTATTTCGGCAGGATAACATTCAGTACTTC. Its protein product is CASSLFRQDNIQYF.